These 27 T cell receptor beta chains came from one sample sequenced in a study of blood T cell repertoires in COVID-19. Clones were read by immunoSEQ multiplex PCR, and TCRdb kept only the in-frame ones, dropping some. The sample consists of around 250,000 clones, about 82% of them appearing once. Sequenced sample: peripheral blood. The receptors originated from an older man with acute or convalescent COVID-19.

This clone was observed once. The genes are TRBV29-1 and TRBJ1-2; TRBD1 aligns across 9 bases. V gave up 8 bases and J gave up 4 bases; unmatched junction bases: 5. CDR1 is SQVTM, CDR2 ANQGSEA, per germline. The CDR3 totals 12 residues. The chain's CDR3 is CSTDRGSYGYTF. CDR3 sequence (DNA): TGCAGCACGGACAGGGGATCCTATGGCTACACCTTC.

Regarding this clone: The identical CDR3 is also encoded by other nucleotide sequences in the sample. V is TRBV28 and J is TRBJ1-2, with 7 bases fitting TRBD1. The CDR3 consists of 12 residues. Per germline, CDR1 MDHEN and CDR2 SYDVKM. The ends lost 5 bases at V and 8 bases at J; junction bases unmatched: 5. The CDR3 region has the DNA TGTGCCAGCAGTATACAGGGGTACGGCTACACCTTC. Translating it yields CASSIQGYGYTF.

The chain couples TRBV6-5 to TRBJ1-6; 9 nucleotides line up with TRBD1. Germline lookup yields CDR1 MNHEY and CDR2 SVGAGI. The CDR3 spans 16 residues. Unmatched junction bases numbered 8, after V lost 4 bases and J lost 7 bases. Here the CDR3 DNA reads TGTGCCAGCAGTTTCGATCCCGGGACAGGGAATTCACCCCTCCACTTT. Protein product: CASSFDPGTGNSPLHF.

The CDR3 nucleotides are TGTGCCAGCAGCTTAGGAGTGGAGGACAGGGGCTACAATGAGCAGTTCTTC. Translated, it gives CASSLGVEDRGYNEQFF. V usage is TRBV7-6 and J usage is TRBJ2-1; TRBD1 agrees at 9 bases. CDR1 and CDR2 (germline): SGHVS, FNYEAQ. V was pared by 1 base and J by 3 bases, with 7 bases of the junction left unmatched. The CDR3 loop spans 17 amino acids.

The rearrangement joins TRBV28 to TRBJ1-4; 11 bases map to TRBD1. V lost 6 bases, J lost 3 bases, and 3 bases stayed unmatched. Germline V gives CDR1 MDHEN, CDR2 SYDVKM. The CDR3 loop spans 15 amino acids. Written as DNA, the CDR3 is TGTGCCAGCAGCGGGGGACAGGGGGCTAATGAAAAACTGTTTTTT. This encodes CASSGGQGANEKLFF.

The V call is TRBV18, the J call TRBJ1-5; 7 positions match TRBD1. The ends lost 4 bases at V and 3 bases at J; junction bases unmatched: 9. CDR3 length: 16 amino acids. Per the germline V gene, CDR1 is KGHSH and CDR2 is LQKENI. CDR3 nucleotide sequence: TGTGCCAGCTCACTTAACGGACAGGATAACAATCAGCCCCAGCATTTT. This codes for CASSLNGQDNNQPQHF.

The rearrangement links TRBV5-5 to TRBJ2-1; no firm D call. Germline loops: CDR1 SGHKS, CDR2 YYEKEE (reference sequence). V lost 0 bases and J 5 bases, leaving 12 bases between the germline ends. This CDR3 is built from 15 residues. Here the CDR3 reads CASSLELILNNEQFF. As DNA, the CDR3 is TGTGCCAGCAGCTTGGAACTAATATTGAACAATGAGCAGTTCTTC.

The chain couples TRBV7-2 to TRBJ1-2, with TRBD1 matching over 8 bases. The CDR3 is 12 residues long. From germline, CDR1 is SGHTA and CDR2 FQGNSA. The J segment lost 8 bases and the V segment lost 2 bases, leaving 1 base of the junction unmatched. The CDR3 is CASSLSGGGYTF. CDR3 nucleotides: TGTGCCAGCAGCTTATCAGGGGGCGGCTACACCTTC.

The sample holds one count of this clone. The chain links TRBV12-3 or TRBV12-4 to TRBJ2-7, with D possibly being TRBD1 (6 bases). The CDR3 has 13 amino acids. Trimming took off 2 bases at V and 5 bases at J, with 10 bases between the two ends. The CDR3 sequence: CASSLQGSNEQYF. The CDR3 DNA is TGTGCCAGCAGTTTACAGGGGTCCAACGAGCAGTACTTC.

The V call is TRBV7-2, the J call TRBJ2-2; 8 bases align to TRBD1. The CDR3 has 13 residues. V lost 4 bases to trimming and J lost 5 bases; unmatched junction nucleotides: 0. Germline assignment: CDR1 SGHTA and CDR2 FQGNSA. The CDR3, as DNA: TGTGCCAGCAGCTACAGGGGGACCGGGGAGCTGTTTTTT. Translation: CASSYRGTGELFF.

The chain is built from TRBV27 and TRBJ1-2; maybe TRBD1 (6 bases). Germline CDR1 and CDR2: MNHEY and SMNVEV (reference sequence). Between the trimmed V and J ends, which lost 0 bases and 8 bases, there was a span of 19 bases. The CDR3 has 16 residues. Here the CDR3 reads CASSLSGQTLSGGYTF. The CDR3 region has the DNA TGTGCCAGCAGTTTATCTGGACAGACCCTATCAGGGGGCTACACCTTC.

V and J are TRBV2 and TRBJ1-5, with 7 nucleotides matching TRBD1. CDR3 length: 14 residues. J lost 6 bases, V lost 5 bases, and 7 bases had no gene match. From germline, CDR1 is SNHLY and CDR2 FYNNEI. The CDR3 coding sequence is TGTGCCAGCAGTAGTACAGGGGTTGGTCAGCCCCAGCATTTT. It yields the protein CASSSTGVGQPQHF. Looking up the rest from reference TRBV2 and TRBJ1-5 gives the full variable domain: EPEVTQTPSHQVTQMGQEVILRCVPISNHLYFYWYRQILGQKVEFLVSFYNNEISEKSEIFDDQFSVERPDGSNFTLKIRSTKLEDSAMYFCASSSTGVGQPQHFGDGTRLSIL.

A few counts support this clone. J is TRBJ2-1 and V is TRBV6-5; 7 bases are shared with TRBD2. Germline V gene lookup returns CDR1 MNHEY and CDR2 SVGAGI. The CDR3 contains 13 residues. V was pared by 6 bases and J by 7 bases, with 6 bases of the junction left unmatched. CDR3 in DNA: TGTGCCAGCAGGGGGGAGGGCCGGAATGAGCAGTTCTTC. Amino acid sequence: CASRGEGRNEQFF.

This clone occurred once. The rearrangement links TRBV7-2 to TRBJ2-1, with TRBD1 matching 7 bases. Trimming removed 4 bases from V and 12 bases from J; junction bases left unmatched: 9. The germline gives CDR1 SGHTA, CDR2 FQGNSA. This CDR3 has 13 amino acids. Here the CDR3 reads CASSYAGEGAQFF. As DNA, the CDR3 is TGTGCCAGCAGCTACGCGGGCGAGGGGGCGCAGTTCTTC.

The chain has TRBV2 and TRBJ1-6; maybe TRBD1 (6 bases). This CDR3 contains 16 residues. In germline, CDR1 is SNHLY, CDR2 FYNNEI. Trimming stripped 4 bases from V and 9 bases from J, with 19 bases between. CDR3 bases: TGTGCCAGCAGTGTGGGGGCACAGCACACCTCTTCACCCCTCCACTTT. Translated, it gives CASSVGAQHTSSPLHF.

The chain couples TRBV7-9 to TRBJ1-3; D gene unclear. CDR1 and CDR2 (germline): SEHNR, FQNEAQ (reference sequence). Trimming left V 5 bases short and J 4 bases short, with 12 bases between. CDR3 length: 14 residues. CDR3 in amino acids: CASSLGGAGNTIYF. CDR3 nucleotides: TGTGCCAGCAGCCTCGGAGGTGCCGGAAACACCATATATTTT.

The CDR3 nucleotides are TGTGCCAGCAGCTACCGGACAGGGTTCAACGAGCAGTACTTC. This gives the protein CASSYRTGFNEQYF. The V gene is TRBV5-6, the J gene TRBJ2-7, with 8 positions matching TRBD1. There are 14 residues in the CDR3. From germline, CDR1 is SGHDT and CDR2 YYEEEE. J gave up 5 bases and V 3 bases, and 7 bases lay outside the gene matches.

The rearrangement uses TRBV5-4 and TRBJ1-5; TRBD1 agrees at 7 bases. The trim removed 4 bases at V and 1 base at J, leaving 8 bases unmatched. The V gene's germline CDR1 is SGHNT and CDR2 YYREEE (reference sequence). The CDR3 extends over 16 amino acids. The CDR3 sequence is CASSISGTVSNQPQHF. The CDR3 DNA is TGTGCCAGCAGCATCTCCGGGACAGTAAGCAATCAGCCCCAGCATTTT.

This CDR3 is CASSIGGAATEAFF. The CDR3 DNA reads TGTGCCAGTAGTATTGGGGGGGCTGCTACTGAAGCTTTCTTT. The chain employs TRBV19 and TRBJ1-1, with D possibly TRBD1 on 6 matching bases. Germline CDR1 reads LNHDA; CDR2 reads SQIVND (reference sequence). The V end was cut by 3 bases, the J end by 5 bases, with 13 bases between. The CDR3 is 14 amino acids. Based on the CDR3 plus reference TRBV19 and TRBJ1-1, the full variable domain is DGGITQSPKYLFRKEGQNVTLSCEQNLNHDAMYWYRQDPGQGLRLIYYSQIVNDFQKGDIAEGYSVSREKKESFPLTVTSAQKNPTAFYLCASSIGGAATEAFFGQGTRLTVV.

The genes are TRBV6-4 and TRBJ1-5; tentative D call: TRBD1 (6 bases). There are 13 residues in the CDR3. V shed 5 bases and J shed 5 bases, with 10 bases lying between them. Germline V lookup: CDR1 MRHNA, CDR2 SNTAGT. The CDR3 nucleotides are TGTGCCAGCAGTAAGGACAGCCATCAGCCCCAGCATTTT. The encoded protein is CASSKDSHQPQHF.

The CDR3 protein is CAVGDSHTYGYTF. In nucleotides, the CDR3 is TGTGCCGTGGGGGACAGTCACACCTATGGCTACACCTTC. V gene TRBV6-5 combines with J gene TRBJ1-2, with 7 bases fitting TRBD1. Per germline, CDR1 MNHEY and CDR2 SVGAGI. V shed 11 bases and J 4 bases; nucleotides not matched to a gene: 10. The CDR3 sequence is 13 residues long.

The chain uses TRBV6-5 and TRBJ1-3; 9 bases map to TRBD1. Trimming at V came to 7 bases and at J to 3 bases, leaving 4 bases not matched to a gene. The V gene's germline CDR1 is MNHEY and CDR2 SVGAGI. The CDR3 has 14 amino acids. In nucleotides, the CDR3 is TGTGCCAGCACCCGGACAGGGGTTGGAAACACCATATATTTT. It is translated as CASTRTGVGNTIYF.

The chain combines TRBV7-9 with TRBJ2-2; 9 bases match TRBD1. CDR3 length: 15 amino acids. Germline V gene sequence: CDR1 SEHNR, CDR2 FQNEAQ (reference sequence). J lost 4 bases, V lost 3 bases, and 3 bases had no gene match. CDR3 sequence reads: CASSFGDRATGELFF. In nucleotides, the CDR3 is TGTGCCAGCAGCTTCGGGGACAGGGCCACCGGGGAGCTGTTTTTT.

CDR3 nucleotide sequence: TGTGCCAGCAGCTTCGGGACTAGCGGGTCTCAAGAGACCCAGTACTTC. It codes for CASSFGTSGSQETQYF. This chain connects TRBV5-5 to TRBJ2-5; 12 bases align to TRBD2. Germline V gene sequence: CDR1 SGHKS, CDR2 YYEKEE (reference sequence). There are 16 residues in the CDR3. The V segment lost 2 bases and the J segment 2 bases; nucleotides outside the gene matches: 4.

The CDR3 sequence: CASSPIGSTDTQYF. CDR3 DNA: TGTGCCAGCAGCCCTATCGGGAGCACAGATACGCAGTATTTT. The rearrangement uses TRBV7-2 and TRBJ2-3; D remains ambiguous. CDR1 is SGHTA, CDR2 FQGNSA, per germline. V gave up 5 bases and J gave up 0 bases, with 9 bases separating them. The CDR3 extends over 14 amino acids.

The V gene is TRBV19, the J gene TRBJ2-2; the D is unclear. Germline assignment: CDR1 LNHDA and CDR2 SQIVND (reference sequence). The CDR3 is made up of 11 amino acids. The V gene lost 7 bases and the J gene lost 6 bases, with 6 bases spanning the gap. In DNA, the CDR3 is TGTGCCAGTACCCTAGCCGGGGAGCTGTTTTTT. Its translation: CASTLAGELFF.

The chain is built from TRBV18 and TRBJ1-2; 8 bases line up with TRBD1. The length of the CDR3 is 14 residues. Germline values: CDR1 KGHSH, CDR2 LQKENI. V dropped 2 bases and J dropped 7; count of bases not matched to a gene: 6. The CDR3: CASSPGQGAFGYTF. The CDR3 DNA reads as TGTGCCAGCTCACCAGGACAGGGTGCATTTGGCTACACCTTC.